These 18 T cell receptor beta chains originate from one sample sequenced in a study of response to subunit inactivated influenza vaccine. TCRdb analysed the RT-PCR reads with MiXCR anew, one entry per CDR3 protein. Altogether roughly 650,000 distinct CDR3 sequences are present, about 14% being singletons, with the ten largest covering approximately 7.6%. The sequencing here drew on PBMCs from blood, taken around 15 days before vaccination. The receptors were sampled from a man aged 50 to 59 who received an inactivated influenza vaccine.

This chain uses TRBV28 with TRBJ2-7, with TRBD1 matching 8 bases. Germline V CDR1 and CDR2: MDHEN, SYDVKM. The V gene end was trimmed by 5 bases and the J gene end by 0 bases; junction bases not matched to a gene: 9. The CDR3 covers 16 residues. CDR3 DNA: TGTGCCAGCAGTACCCTACAGGGGGACAGCTCCTACGAGCAGTACTTC. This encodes CASSTLQGDSSYEQYF. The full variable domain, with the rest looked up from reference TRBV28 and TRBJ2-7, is DVKVTQSSRYLVKRTGEKVFLECVQDMDHENMFWYRQDPGLGLRLIYFSYDVKMKEKGDIPEGYSVSREKKERFSLILESASTNQTSMYLCASSTLQGDSSYEQYFGPGTRLTVT.

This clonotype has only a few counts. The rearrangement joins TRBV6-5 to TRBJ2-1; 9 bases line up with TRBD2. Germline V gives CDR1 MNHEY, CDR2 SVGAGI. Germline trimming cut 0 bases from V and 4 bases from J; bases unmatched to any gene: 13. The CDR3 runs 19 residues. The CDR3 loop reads CASSYSMYASGMKYNEQFF. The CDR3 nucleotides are TGTGCCAGCAGTTACTCGATGTATGCTAGCGGGATGAAATACAATGAGCAGTTCTTC.

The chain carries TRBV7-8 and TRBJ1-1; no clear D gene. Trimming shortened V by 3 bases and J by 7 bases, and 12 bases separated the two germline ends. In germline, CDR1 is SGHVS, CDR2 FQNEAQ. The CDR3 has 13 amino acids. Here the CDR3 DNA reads TGTGCCAGCAGCTTTCCGGGGTGGGGTGAAGCTTTCTTT. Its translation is CASSFPGWGEAFF. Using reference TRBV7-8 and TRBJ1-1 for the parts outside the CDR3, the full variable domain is GAGVSQSPRYKVAKRGQDVALRCDPISGHVSLFWYQQALGQGPEFLTYFQNEAQLDKSGLPSDRFFAERPEGSVSTLKIQRTQQEDSAVYLCASSFPGWGEAFFGQGTRLTVV.

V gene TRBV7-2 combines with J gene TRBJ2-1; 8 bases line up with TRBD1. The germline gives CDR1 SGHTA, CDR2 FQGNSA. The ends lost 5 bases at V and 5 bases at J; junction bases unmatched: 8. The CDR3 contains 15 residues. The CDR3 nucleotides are TGTGCCAGCAGCCTCGACAGGGGTCTTCACAATGAGCAGTTCTTC. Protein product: CASSLDRGLHNEQFF.

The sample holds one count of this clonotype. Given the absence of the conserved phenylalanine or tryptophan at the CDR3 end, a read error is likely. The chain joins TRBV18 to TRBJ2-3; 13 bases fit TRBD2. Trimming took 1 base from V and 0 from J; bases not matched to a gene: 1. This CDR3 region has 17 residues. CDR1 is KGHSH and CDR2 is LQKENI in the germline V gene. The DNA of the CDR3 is TGTGCCAGCTCACCACGACTAGCGGGAGGTAGCACAGATACGCAGTATTTA. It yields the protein CASSPRLAGGSTDTQYL.

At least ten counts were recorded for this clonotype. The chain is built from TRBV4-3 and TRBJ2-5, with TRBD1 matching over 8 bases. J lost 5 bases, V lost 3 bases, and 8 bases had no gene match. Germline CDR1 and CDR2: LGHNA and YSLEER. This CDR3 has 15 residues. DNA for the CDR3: TGCGCCAGCAGCCACGGGACAGGTTACGGGGAGACCCAGTACTTC. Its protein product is CASSHGTGYGETQYF.

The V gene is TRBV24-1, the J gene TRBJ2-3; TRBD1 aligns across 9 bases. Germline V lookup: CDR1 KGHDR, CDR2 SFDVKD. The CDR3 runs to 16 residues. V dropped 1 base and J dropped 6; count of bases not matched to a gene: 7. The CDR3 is CATSDFRQGVSDTQYF. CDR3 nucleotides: TGTGCCACCAGTGATTTCCGACAGGGGGTATCGGATACGCAGTATTTT.

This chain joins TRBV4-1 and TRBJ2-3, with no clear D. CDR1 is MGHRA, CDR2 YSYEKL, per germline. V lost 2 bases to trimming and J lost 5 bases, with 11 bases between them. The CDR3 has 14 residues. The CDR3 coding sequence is TGCGCCAGCAGCCAATTTGAGTCCAGAGATACGCAGTATTTT. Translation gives CASSQFESRDTQYF.

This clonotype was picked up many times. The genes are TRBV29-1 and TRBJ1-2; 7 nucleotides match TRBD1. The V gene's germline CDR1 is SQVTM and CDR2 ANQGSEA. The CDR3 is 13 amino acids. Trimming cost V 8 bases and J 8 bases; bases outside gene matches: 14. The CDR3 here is CSFRIEGAKGYTF. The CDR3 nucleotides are TGCAGCTTTAGAATTGAGGGGGCGAAAGGCTACACCTTC.

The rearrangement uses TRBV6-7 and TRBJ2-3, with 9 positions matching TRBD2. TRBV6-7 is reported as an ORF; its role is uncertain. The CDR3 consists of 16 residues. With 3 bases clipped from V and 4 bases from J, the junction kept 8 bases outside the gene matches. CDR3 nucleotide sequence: TGTGCCAGCAGTTATAGTGCGGGAGGGTCGCCAGATACGCAGTATTTT. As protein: CASSYSAGGSPDTQYF.

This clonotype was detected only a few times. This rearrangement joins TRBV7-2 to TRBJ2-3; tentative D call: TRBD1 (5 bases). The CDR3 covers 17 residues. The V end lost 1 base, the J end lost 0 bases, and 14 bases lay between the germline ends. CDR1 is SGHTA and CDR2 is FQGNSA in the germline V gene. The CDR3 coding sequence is TGTGCCAGCAGCTTAGTGGTGGTACAGGCTAGCACAGATACGCAGTATTTT. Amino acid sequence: CASSLVVVQASTDTQYF.

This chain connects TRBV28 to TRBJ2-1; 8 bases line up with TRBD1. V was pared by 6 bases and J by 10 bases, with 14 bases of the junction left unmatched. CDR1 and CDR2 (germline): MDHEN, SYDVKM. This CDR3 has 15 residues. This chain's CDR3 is CASSRGLDRALEQFF. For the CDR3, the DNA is TGTGCCAGCAGCCGTGGACTGGACAGGGCATTAGAGCAGTTCTTC.

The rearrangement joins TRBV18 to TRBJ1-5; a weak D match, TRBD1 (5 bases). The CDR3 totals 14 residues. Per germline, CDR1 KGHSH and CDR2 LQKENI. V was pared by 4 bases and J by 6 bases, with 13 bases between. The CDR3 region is CASSRADKPQPQHF. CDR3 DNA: TGTGCCAGCTCACGCGCGGACAAGCCTCAGCCCCAGCATTTT.

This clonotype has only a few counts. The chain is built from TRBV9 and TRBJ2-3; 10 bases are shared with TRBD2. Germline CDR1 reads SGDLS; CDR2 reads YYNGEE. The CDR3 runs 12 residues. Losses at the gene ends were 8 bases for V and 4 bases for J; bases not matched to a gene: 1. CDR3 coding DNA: TGTGCCAGTGGACTAGCGGCAGATACGCAGTATTTT. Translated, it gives CASGLAADTQYF.

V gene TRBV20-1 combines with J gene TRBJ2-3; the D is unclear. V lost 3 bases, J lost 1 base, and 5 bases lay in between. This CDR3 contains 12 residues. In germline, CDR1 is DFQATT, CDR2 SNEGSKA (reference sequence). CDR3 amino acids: CSARGGTDTQYF. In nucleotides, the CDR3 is TGCAGTGCTAGGGGTGGCACAGATACGCAGTATTTT.

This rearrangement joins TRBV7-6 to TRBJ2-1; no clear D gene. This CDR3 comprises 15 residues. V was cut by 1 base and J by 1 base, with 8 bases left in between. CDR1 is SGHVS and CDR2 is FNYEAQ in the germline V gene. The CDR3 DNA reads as TGTGCCAGCAGCTTAGGCCCGACTTCCTACAATGAGCAGTTCTTC. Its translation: CASSLGPTSYNEQFF.

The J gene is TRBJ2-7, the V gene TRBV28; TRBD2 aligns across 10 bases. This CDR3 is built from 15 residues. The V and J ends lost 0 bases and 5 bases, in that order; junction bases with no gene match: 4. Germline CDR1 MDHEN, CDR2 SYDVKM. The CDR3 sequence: CASSLWASGSDEQYF. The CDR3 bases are TGTGCCAGCAGTTTATGGGCTAGCGGGAGCGACGAGCAGTACTTC.

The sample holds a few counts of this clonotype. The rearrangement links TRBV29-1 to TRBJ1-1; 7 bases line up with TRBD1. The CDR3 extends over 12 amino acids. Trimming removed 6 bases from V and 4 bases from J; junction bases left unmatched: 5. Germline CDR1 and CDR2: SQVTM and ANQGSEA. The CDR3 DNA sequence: TGCAGCGTGTACAGGGGCGGCACTGAAGCTTTCTTT. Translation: CSVYRGGTEAFF. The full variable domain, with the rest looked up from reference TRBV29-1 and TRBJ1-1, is SAVISQKPSRDICQRGTSLTIQCQVDSQVTMMFWYRQQPGQSLTLIATANQGSEATYESGFVIDKFPISRPNLTFSTLTVSNMSPEDSSIYLCSVYRGGTEAFFGQGTRLTVV.